Following are 32 T cell receptor beta chains from one sample sequenced in a study of CD8+ T cells in alopecia areata. Indicated treatment: oral pan-JAK inhibitor, 5-10 mg twice daily. cDNA prepared by RNA extraction and subsequent reverse transcription served as the template for sequencing. Sequenced by immunoSEQ multiplex PCR; TCRdb stores in-frame clones only, minus some. The sample consists of about 120,000 clones, about half of them appearing once. Specimen: CD4+ T cells sorted from blood, collected at week 4, from a patient treated with tofacitinib. The receptors shown here come from a human donor with alopecia areata.

The chain's CDR3 is CASSQGDRVNTEAFF. The CDR3 DNA is TGTGCCAGCAGCCAAGGGGACAGGGTGAACACTGAAGCTTTCTTT. The rearrangement joins TRBV4-2 to TRBJ1-1; TRBD1 matches at 9 bases. V lost 1 base to trimming and J lost 0 bases; unmatched junction nucleotides: 0. The CDR3 length is 15 residues. The germline V gene has CDR1 LGHNA and CDR2 YNFKEQ.

As concerns this clone: Other DNA sequences of this sample code for an identical CDR3. The CDR3 region has the DNA TGTGCCAGCTCACCACCCGGGAACACTGAAGCTTTCTTT. It encodes CASSPPGNTEAFF. V and J are TRBV18 and TRBJ1-1; no clear D gene. Germline V gene data show CDR1 as KGHSH and CDR2 as LQKENI. V lost 0 bases, J lost 1 base, and 3 bases lay in between. The CDR3 is 13 amino acids.

The chain combines TRBV7-9 with TRBJ2-3, with TRBD2 identical over 8 bases. This CDR3 region has 17 residues. V trimming: 1 base; J trimming: 1 base; junction bases outside the gene matches: 7. CDR1 SEHNR and CDR2 FQNEAQ come from the germline V gene (reference sequence). CDR3 in DNA: TGTGCCAGCAGCTTAGATGCGGGAGGACTCCGCACAGATACGCAGTATTTT. This codes for CASSLDAGGLRTDTQYF.

The chain combines TRBV30 with TRBJ1-5; 7 bases align to TRBD1. This CDR3 has 14 amino acids. Germline values: CDR1 GTSNPN, CDR2 SVGIG (reference sequence). The V gene end was trimmed by 3 bases and the J gene end by 1 base; junction bases not matched to a gene: 3. CDR3 sequence: CAWRRTGSNQPQHF. As DNA, the CDR3 is TGTGCCTGGAGGAGGACAGGCAGCAATCAGCCCCAGCATTTT.

This clone was seen a single time. The chain recombines TRBV29-1 with TRBJ2-7; 11 bases map to TRBD1. Germline V gene data show CDR1 as SQVTM and CDR2 as ANQGSEA. The ends lost 4 bases at V and 6 bases at J; junction bases unmatched: 11. The CDR3 is 15 amino acids. The CDR3: CSVAKRTGGIPEQYF. The CDR3 DNA follows: TGCAGCGTTGCCAAACGGACAGGGGGCATACCCGAGCAGTACTTC.

The table lists this clone with a few counts. V is TRBV18 and J is TRBJ1-1, with D unclear. This CDR3 is built from 14 residues. V lost 0 bases and J 3 bases, leaving 8 bases between the germline ends. Looked up from germline, CDR1 is KGHSH and CDR2 is LQKENI. The CDR3 DNA follows: TGTGCCAGCTCACCACCTATCCAGGACACTGAAGCTTTCTTT. Protein: CASSPPIQDTEAFF. Full variable domain (missing parts from reference TRBV18 and TRBJ1-1): NAGVMQNPRHLVRRRGQEARLRCSPMKGHSHVYWYRQLPEEGLKFMVYLQKENIIDESGMPKERFSAEFPKEGPSILRIQQVVRGDSAAYFCASSPPIQDTEAFFGQGTRLTVV.

The chain couples TRBV30 to TRBJ2-7, with 10 bases fitting TRBD2. V shed 3 bases, J shed 1 base, and the junction held 3 bases outside the gene matches. This CDR3 comprises 14 residues. Looked up from germline, CDR1 is GTSNPN and CDR2 is SVGIG (reference sequence). This CDR3 reads CAWSSSGSSYEQYF. The CDR3 coding sequence is TGTGCCTGGAGCTCTAGCGGGAGTTCCTACGAGCAGTACTTC.

The chain has TRBV11-2 and TRBJ1-2, with a tentative D call TRBD1 (5 bases). The CDR3 runs 17 residues. The V end was cut by 5 bases, the J end by 6 bases, with 25 bases between. Germline V gives CDR1 SGHAT, CDR2 FQNNGV. The CDR3 here is CASSPLGTREGIDGYTF. In DNA form, the CDR3 reads TGTGCCAGCAGCCCTCTCGGGACCAGGGAGGGTATCGATGGCTACACCTTC.

This rearrangement joins TRBV6-4 to TRBJ2-2; no clear D gene. Trimming took 3 bases from V and 6 from J, leaving 8 bases between them. CDR3 length: 13 amino acids. Germline V gives CDR1 MRHNA, CDR2 SNTAGT. This chain's CDR3 is CASSDSEPGELFF. The DNA of the CDR3 is TGTGCCAGCAGTGATAGTGAACCCGGGGAGCTGTTTTTT.

The chain combines TRBV18 with TRBJ2-5; 8 bases agree with TRBD1. The CDR3 is 13 amino acids. Trimming cost V 3 bases and J 5 bases; bases outside gene matches: 2. Germline V lookup: CDR1 KGHSH, CDR2 LQKENI. CDR3 region: CASSPTGVETQYF. Written as DNA, the CDR3 is TGTGCCAGCTCACCGACAGGGGTGGAGACCCAGTACTTC.

The rearrangement uses TRBV30 and TRBJ1-5; TRBD1 might be the D (6 bases). Germline V gene sequence: CDR1 GTSNPN, CDR2 SVGIG (reference sequence). V lost 4 bases, J lost 7 bases, and 14 bases lay in between. The CDR3 covers 13 residues. CDR3 sequence (DNA): TGTGCCTGGACCCTACAGGGCCGACAGCCCCAGCATTTT. It encodes CAWTLQGRQPQHF.

The rearrangement joins TRBV29-1 to TRBJ2-1, with 7 bases lining up with TRBD1. CDR3 length: 14 residues. Germline lookup yields CDR1 SQVTM and CDR2 ANQGSEA. Trimming took 5 bases from V and 6 from J; bases not matched to a gene: 10. CDR3 nucleotides: TGCAGCGTTCTGATCAGGGGGAAATCCAATGAGCAGTTCTTC. It specifies CSVLIRGKSNEQFF.

This chain links TRBV5-1 with TRBJ2-3, with D perhaps matching TRBD2 (5 bases). V dropped 4 bases and J dropped 6 bases, with 18 bases sitting between them. This CDR3 contains 15 residues. Germline assignment: CDR1 SGHRS and CDR2 YFSETQ. CDR3: CASSKEAPRRDTQYF. The CDR3 nucleotides are TGCGCCAGCAGCAAAGAGGCCCCGAGGAGGGATACGCAGTATTTT.

The chain recombines TRBV29-1 with TRBJ1-5; no definite D call. Trimming removed 5 bases at V and 7 bases at J, with 0 bases between. CDR1 and CDR2 (germline): SQVTM, ANQGSEA. There are 8 residues in the CDR3. Here the CDR3 reads CSVQPQHF. CDR3 DNA sequence: TGCAGCGTTCAGCCCCAGCATTTT.

The sample holds a few counts of this clone. This chain joins TRBV29-1 and TRBJ1-2, with D possibly matching TRBD1 (5 bases). The ends were cut back, 6 bases at V and 8 bases at J, with 13 bases in the middle. This CDR3 has 11 amino acids. CDR1 and CDR2 (germline): SQVTM, ANQGSEA. The CDR3 region has the DNA TGCAGCGTGGGCGCAGGGTTAGGCTACACCTTC. As protein: CSVGAGLGYTF.

This clone was seen a few times. V is TRBV7-9 and J is TRBJ2-3; D remains unclear. The CDR3 has 12 residues. Per the germline V gene, CDR1 is SEHNR and CDR2 is FQNEAQ (reference sequence). V lost 7 bases and J 2 bases, leaving 7 bases between the germline ends. CDR3 nucleotides: TGTGCCAGCACCCCCTACACAGATACGCAGTATTTT. Translating gives CASTPYTDTQYF.

The table lists this clone with a few counts. The V gene is TRBV28, the J gene TRBJ2-1, with 7 positions matching TRBD2. Per germline, CDR1 MDHEN and CDR2 SYDVKM. CDR3 length: 14 amino acids. Trimming took 3 bases from V and 7 from J; bases not matched to a gene: 6. CDR3 nucleotide sequence: TGTGCCAGCAGTTTGCTTAGCGGGTTGAATGAGCAGTTCTTC. It encodes CASSLLSGLNEQFF.

This clone was picked up one time. V usage is TRBV29-1 and J usage is TRBJ2-1, with D unclear. The CDR3 has 12 residues. V lost 7 bases, J lost 9 bases, and 16 bases lay in between. Germline CDR1 reads SQVTM; CDR2 reads ANQGSEA. This CDR3 is CSAHEPDGEQFF. In DNA, the CDR3 is TGCAGCGCCCATGAACCCGACGGTGAGCAGTTCTTC.

This clone was counted a few times. The same CDR3 can be traced to other DNA sequences in this sample. This chain joins TRBV29-1 and TRBJ2-3; weak D call: TRBD1 (6 bases). The CDR3 runs to 13 residues. The germline V and J ends were trimmed by 5 bases and 0 bases, with 9 bases remaining between them. Germline V lookup: CDR1 SQVTM, CDR2 ANQGSEA. In nucleotides, the CDR3 is TGCAGCGTTACAGGGCGGAGCACAGATACGCAGTATTTT. It specifies CSVTGRSTDTQYF.

V and J are TRBV29-1 and TRBJ2-5; no reliable D call. The CDR3 is made up of 13 amino acids. The V end lost 3 bases, the J end lost 1 base, and 9 bases lay between the germline ends. The germline V gene encodes CDR1 SQVTM and CDR2 ANQGSEA. CDR3 DNA sequence: TGCAGCGTTGAGAAGGCAACCCAAGAGACCCAGTACTTC. Its translation: CSVEKATQETQYF.

The chain uses TRBV5-1 and TRBJ2-7; D is possibly TRBD2 (7 bases). The CDR3 has 14 residues. Germline loops: CDR1 SGHRS, CDR2 YFSETQ. The germline V and J ends were trimmed by 2 bases and 5 bases, with 14 bases remaining between them. The CDR3 loop reads CASSLGGAVDEQYF. DNA for the CDR3: TGCGCCAGCAGCTTAGGGGGGGCCGTCGACGAGCAGTACTTC.

In its sample, this clone was seen a few times. Here the CDR3 DNA reads TGTGCCAGCAGGCCGACAGGAGGCAATCAGCCCCAGCATTTT. Amino acids: CASRPTGGNQPQHF. The V call is TRBV2, the J call TRBJ1-5; possibly TRBD1 for D (6 bases). Trimming shortened V by 6 bases and J by 2 bases, and 11 bases separated the two germline ends. The CDR3 is made up of 14 amino acids. The germline gives CDR1 SNHLY, CDR2 FYNNEI.

The chain combines TRBV5-6 with TRBJ1-2; D possibly corresponds to TRBD1 (5 bases). V gave up 4 bases and J gave up 3 bases, with 13 bases separating them. The germline V gene has CDR1 SGHDT and CDR2 YYEEEE. CDR3 size: 14 residues. CDR3 protein: CASSQEGGDYGYTF. The CDR3 nucleotides read TGTGCCAGCAGCCAAGAAGGAGGGGACTATGGCTACACCTTC.

V usage is TRBV9 and J usage is TRBJ1-2; no clear D gene. The CDR3 has 14 residues. Trimming took 4 bases from V and 3 from J, leaving 13 bases between them. Germline CDR1 is SGDLS and CDR2 is YYNGEE. The CDR3 bases are TGTGCCAGCAGCCAAAATGCGAAGGACTATGGCTACACCTTC. It yields the protein CASSQNAKDYGYTF.

The chain has TRBV5-1 and TRBJ1-2, with 10 bases identical to TRBD1. Germline V gives CDR1 SGHRS, CDR2 YFSETQ. The CDR3 is 18 amino acids. V was pared by 0 bases and J by 1 base, with 9 bases of the junction left unmatched. The CDR3 here is CASSLDKGQGIVNYGYTF. DNA for the CDR3: TGCGCCAGCAGCTTGGATAAGGGACAGGGGATAGTTAACTATGGCTACACCTTC.

The chain carries TRBV6-5 and TRBJ2-3, with no clear D. This CDR3 is built from 13 residues. The V and J ends lost 2 bases and 4 bases respectively, with 7 bases between them. Germline V gives CDR1 MNHEY, CDR2 SVGAGI. The CDR3 sequence is CASSYVGSDTQYF. The CDR3 bases are TGTGCCAGCAGTTACGTGGGGTCAGATACGCAGTATTTT.

About this clone itself: Within the sample, other DNA sequences also encode this same CDR3. This chain uses TRBV6-5 with TRBJ1-5; a possible D gene is TRBD1 (5 bases). The CDR3 spans 14 residues. Trimming pared 6 bases from V and 1 base from J, leaving 10 bases between. Germline CDR1 reads MNHEY; CDR2 reads SVGAGI. CDR3 coding DNA: TGTGCCAGCAGCTCCAGGGCGAGCAATCAGCCCCAGCATTTT. Translated: CASSSRASNQPQHF.

This clone turned up a few times. The chain has TRBV6-5 and TRBJ1-3; D gene uncertain. Trimming cost V 0 bases and J 0 bases, with 9 bases left between them. Germline CDR1 reads MNHEY; CDR2 reads SVGAGI. The CDR3 totals 16 residues. The CDR3, as DNA: TGTGCCAGCAGTTACTCGGGTTCTCGCTCTGGAAACACCATATATTTT. It specifies CASSYSGSRSGNTIYF.

The chain couples TRBV4-1 to TRBJ1-5; 9 nucleotides align to TRBD1. V shed 1 base, J shed 1 base, and the junction held 2 bases outside the gene matches. Per germline, CDR1 MGHRA and CDR2 YSYEKL. The CDR3 has 16 residues. The chain's CDR3 is CASSQGDRASNQPQHF. CDR3 in DNA: TGCGCCAGCAGCCAAGGGGACAGGGCCAGCAATCAGCCCCAGCATTTT.

The CDR3 reads CSVALRGRADTQYF. The CDR3 DNA follows: TGCAGCGTTGCCCTCAGGGGACGGGCAGATACGCAGTATTTT. The chain employs TRBV29-1 and TRBJ2-3, with a tentative D call TRBD1 (6 bases). V was shortened by 4 bases and J by 4 bases, with 15 bases between the two germline ends. Germline V gives CDR1 SQVTM, CDR2 ANQGSEA. The CDR3 is made up of 14 amino acids.

This clone has only a few counts. The chain links TRBV19 to TRBJ2-7; the match to TRBD1 covers 7 bases. The CDR3 has 15 amino acids. The V gene end was trimmed by 6 bases and the J gene end by 2 bases; junction bases not matched to a gene: 10. Per the germline V gene, CDR1 is LNHDA and CDR2 is SQIVND (reference sequence). The CDR3: CASRSDRSTAYEQYF. CDR3 DNA: TGTGCCAGTAGGTCGGACAGGTCCACCGCCTACGAGCAGTACTTC.

V is TRBV30 and J is TRBJ1-5, with D unresolved. The CDR3 length is 12 residues. V lost 2 bases, J lost 6 bases, and 8 bases lay in between. CDR1 is GTSNPN and CDR2 is SVGIG in the germline V gene (reference sequence). CDR3 coding DNA: TGTGCCTGGAGTATAAACGGTCAGCCCCAGCATTTT. Its protein product is CAWSINGQPQHF.